This T cell receptor (beta chain) was captured in a study of cytomegalovirus exposure and HLA in healthy donors. The PCR made use of 60 Vbeta and 13 Jbeta primers. Clones were read by immunoSEQ multiplex PCR, and TCRdb kept only the in-frame ones, dropping some. The data contain under 200,000 clones, around three quarters of them singletons. This clone was seen only once. V was cut by 10 bases and J by 1 base, with 13 bases left in between. The CDR3 sequence is 13 residues long. The germline V gene encodes CDR1 MDHEN and CDR2 SYDVKM. Specimen: PBMCs. The receptor was derived from a woman aged 30 to 39 in good health and CMV-seropositive. The chain combines TRBV28 with TRBJ1-1, with no clear D. CDR3 bases: TGTGCCACCCAGCAGCAGGCGAACACTGAAGCTTTCTTT. It is translated as CATQQQANTEAFF.